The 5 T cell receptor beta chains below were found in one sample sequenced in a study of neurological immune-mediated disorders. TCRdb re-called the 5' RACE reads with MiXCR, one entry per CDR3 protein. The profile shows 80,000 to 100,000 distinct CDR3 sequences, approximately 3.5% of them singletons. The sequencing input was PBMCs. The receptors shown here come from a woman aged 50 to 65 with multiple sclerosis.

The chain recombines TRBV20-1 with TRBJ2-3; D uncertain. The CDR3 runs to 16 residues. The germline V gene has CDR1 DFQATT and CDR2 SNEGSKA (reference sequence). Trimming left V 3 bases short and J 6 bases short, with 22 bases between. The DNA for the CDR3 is TGCAGTGCTAGTCGGCGCAGCCTAAACTGTTTGGATACGCAGTATTTT. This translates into CSASRRSLNCLDTQYF.

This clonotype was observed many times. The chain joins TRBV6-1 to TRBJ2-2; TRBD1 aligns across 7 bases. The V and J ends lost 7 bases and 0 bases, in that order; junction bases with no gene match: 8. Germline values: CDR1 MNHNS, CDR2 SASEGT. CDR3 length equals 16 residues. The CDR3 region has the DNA TGTGCCAGCATTCCGACAGGGAATACGAACACCGGGGAGCTGTTTTTT. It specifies CASIPTGNTNTGELFF.

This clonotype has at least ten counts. The DNA for the CDR3 is TGCAGTGCTAGAGATCTTACAGGGGGCAACGAGCAGTACTTC. Translated: CSARDLTGGNEQYF. J is TRBJ2-7 and V is TRBV20-1, with TRBD1 identical over 9 bases. CDR1 and CDR2 (germline): DFQATT, SNEGSKA (reference sequence). J gave up 5 bases and V 0 bases, and 5 bases lay outside the gene matches. CDR3 size: 14 residues.

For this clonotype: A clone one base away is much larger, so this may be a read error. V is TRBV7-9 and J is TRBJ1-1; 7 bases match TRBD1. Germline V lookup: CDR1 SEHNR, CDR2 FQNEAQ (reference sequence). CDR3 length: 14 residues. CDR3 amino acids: CASSFPRGRTEALF. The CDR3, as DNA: TGTGCCAGCAGCTTCCCGAGGGGGCGAACTGAAGCTTTGTTT.

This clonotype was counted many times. This CDR3 is CASSQSGGSTGALIGTQYF. CDR3 DNA: TGTGCCAGCAGCCAATCGGGCGGGTCGACGGGGGCCCTAATCGGTACGCAGTATTTT. The rearrangement uses TRBV4-2 and TRBJ2-3; either TRBD1 or TRBD2 may supply D (6 bases each). Per germline, CDR1 LGHNA and CDR2 YNFKEQ. This CDR3 has 19 residues. Between the trimmed V and J ends, which lost 2 bases and 8 bases, there was a span of 29 bases.